Each of the 18 T cell receptor beta chains below was sequenced from the same sample in a study of blood T cell repertoires in COVID-19. Libraries were prepared by immunoSEQ multiplex PCR; TCRdb keeps only in-frame clonotypes and omits some of them. The sample comprises approximately 10,000 clones, around 77% of which are singletons, and around 37% rests with the top ten. Sequenced sample: peripheral blood. Receptor source: a human donor in a cohort sampled during active COVID-19.

This clone showed up just a few times. This chain connects TRBV25-1 to TRBJ1-1, with TRBD1 identical over 9 bases. Per germline, CDR1 MGHDK and CDR2 SYGVNS. This CDR3 contains 15 residues. The V and J ends lost 4 bases and 3 bases, in that order; junction bases with no gene match: 6. The chain's CDR3 is CASSARTGEDTEAFF. CDR3 DNA: TGTGCCAGCAGTGCCCGGACAGGGGAGGACACTGAAGCTTTCTTT. The full variable domain, rest sourced from reference TRBV25-1 and TRBJ1-1, is EADIYQTPRYLVIGTGKKITLECSQTMGHDKMYWYQQDPGMELHLIHYSYGVNSTEKGDLSSESTVSRIRTEHFPLTLESARPSHTSQYLCASSARTGEDTEAFFGQGTRLTVV.

Of note for this clone: The missing conserved phenylalanine or tryptophan at the end of this CDR3 makes a read error likely. Because the CDR3's place on the DNA is in doubt, the DNA is left out and the CDR3 is given as listed by TCRdb. The chain recombines TRBV6-5 with TRBJ2-7; the table gives TRBD1 as D, unverified against the DNA. The CDR3 sequence runs 16 residues, both termini included. Germline V lookup: CDR1 MNHEY, CDR2 SVGAGI. CDR3 region: CASSYSYGSGGTGTAS.

The V call is TRBV11-1, the J call TRBJ1-1, with D perhaps matching TRBD1 (6 bases). This CDR3 is built from 12 residues. The ends were cut back, 6 bases at V and 11 bases at J, with 16 bases in the middle. Germline CDR1 is SGHAT and CDR2 is FQDESV (reference sequence). The CDR3 region is CASSPQPGEAFF. In DNA form, the CDR3 reads TGTGCCAGCAGTCCCCAGCCAGGGGAGGCTTTCTTT.

This chain connects TRBV7-8 to TRBJ1-4, with TRBD1 matching 8 bases. The germline gives CDR1 SGHVS, CDR2 FQNEAQ. This CDR3 has 15 amino acids. The V gene end was trimmed by 1 base and the J gene end by 5 bases; junction bases not matched to a gene: 3. CDR3 residues: CASSLGGQANEKLFF. The DNA of the CDR3 is TGTGCCAGCAGCTTAGGGGGACAGGCAAATGAAAAACTGTTTTTT.

The chain employs TRBV10-2 and TRBJ1-1; 9 bases are a match to TRBD1. Germline V gene data show CDR1 as WSHSY and CDR2 as SAAADI. V was clipped by 2 bases and J by 2 bases; unmatched bases: 15. The CDR3 has 19 amino acids. The CDR3 is CASSEQGTGYGGANTEAFF. The CDR3 nucleotides read TGCGCCAGCAGTGAGCAAGGGACAGGGTACGGGGGCGCAAACACTGAAGCTTTCTTT.

This clone was recorded a few times. V and J are TRBV28 and TRBJ1-1; D remains ambiguous. This CDR3 has 14 residues. Trimming took off 6 bases at V and 1 base at J, with 12 bases between the two ends. The V gene's germline CDR1 is MDHEN and CDR2 SYDVKM. In DNA, the CDR3 is TGTGCCAGCAGCCAAAGGAGGGCGAACACTGAAGCTTTCTTT. This gives the protein CASSQRRANTEAFF.

V is TRBV7-9 and J is TRBJ2-7, with unresolved D. The CDR3 totals 12 residues. CDR1 is SEHNR, CDR2 FQNEAQ, per germline (reference sequence). With 4 bases removed from V and 4 bases from J, the gap between germline ends came to 8 bases. CDR3 region: CASSSRIYEQYF. The CDR3 region has the DNA TGTGCCAGCAGCTCTAGGATTTACGAGCAGTACTTC.

This clone has a single count. V gene TRBV28 combines with J gene TRBJ1-2; TRBD1 might be the D (6 bases). Trimming pared 6 bases from V and 2 bases from J, leaving 10 bases between. CDR1 is MDHEN, CDR2 SYDVKM, per germline. This CDR3 contains 13 residues. CDR3 DNA sequence: TGTGCCAGCAGCACAGGGACGAACTATGGCTACACCTTC. Encoded protein: CASSTGTNYGYTF.

This clone was detected a few times. The V call is TRBV4-1, the J call TRBJ2-5, with TRBD2 matching over 10 bases. After removal of 4 bases from V and 4 bases from J, the junction contained 6 bases not matched to a gene. Germline CDR1 reads MGHRA; CDR2 reads YSYEKL. The CDR3 covers 15 residues. The chain's CDR3 is CASSPLGLARETQYF. The CDR3 DNA sequence: TGCGCCAGCAGCCCCTTGGGACTAGCGAGAGAGACCCAGTACTTC.

The V and J genes are TRBV29-1 and TRBJ1-1; the match to TRBD1 covers 8 bases. The CDR3 extends over 13 amino acids. The V and J ends lost 7 bases and 5 bases, in that order; junction bases with no gene match: 9. CDR1 and CDR2 from the germline V gene are SQVTM and ANQGSEA. This CDR3 is CSASTGGGTEAFF. CDR3 sequence (DNA): TGCAGCGCCTCAACAGGGGGAGGAACTGAAGCTTTCTTT.

This chain joins TRBV7-2 and TRBJ1-5; the D gene is possibly TRBD1 (5 bases). Trimming removed 1 base at V and 2 bases at J, with 21 bases between. Germline CDR1 SGHTA, CDR2 FQGNSA. This CDR3 spans 19 amino acids. CDR3 nucleotide sequence: TGTGCCAGCAGCTTAGTCAGTTCGGCAGGGAATAGTGGCAATCAGCCCCAGCATTTT. Amino acid sequence: CASSLVSSAGNSGNQPQHF.

The chain recombines TRBV7-8 with TRBJ2-5; TRBD1 might be the D (6 bases). Germline-derived CDR1 and CDR2 are SGHVS and FQNEAQ. CDR3 length equals 14 residues. Trimming shortened V by 5 bases and J by 1 base, and 11 bases separated the two germline ends. The CDR3 reads CASSRTEVQETQYF. The CDR3 DNA sequence: TGTGCCAGCAGCAGGACAGAGGTCCAAGAGACCCAGTACTTC.

The CDR3 region has the DNA TGTGCCAGCAGCCAAGATGCGTTCCGGTTGGATACAGAGAAAGAGACCCAGTACTTC. Residues: CASSQDAFRLDTEKETQYF. The genes are TRBV3-1 (or the pseudogene TRBV3-2) and TRBJ2-5; D unresolved. Trimming removed 0 bases from V and 3 bases from J, with 23 bases in between. This CDR3 comprises 19 residues. Germline V gene data show CDR1 as LGHDT and CDR2 as YNNKEL (reference sequence).

The rearrangement joins TRBV11-2 to TRBJ2-7; D might be TRBD2 (6 bases). V lost 0 bases and J lost 3, with 15 bases in between. Germline V gives CDR1 SGHAT, CDR2 FQNNGV. The CDR3 is 16 amino acids. CDR3 in DNA: TGTGCCAGCAGCTTAGATACGGGGGTGCTGAACTACGAGCAGTACTTC. It yields the protein CASSLDTGVLNYEQYF.

The V and J genes are TRBV21-1 and TRBJ2-7; TRBD1 reflects the table's D call only, with no check against the DNA. TRBV21-1 has pseudogene status. This CDR3 comprises 15 residues. CDR3: CASSKVTRLTYEQYF. The CDR3 DNA reads as TGTGCCAGCAGCAAAGTGACCAGGCTAACATATGAGCAGTACTTC.

This sequence joins TRBV5-1 and TRBJ2-6, with TRBD2 identical over 9 bases. CDR1 is SGHRS, CDR2 YFSETQ, per germline. The V gene end was trimmed by 0 bases and the J gene end by 4 bases; junction bases not matched to a gene: 11. The CDR3 sequence is 19 residues long. Here the CDR3 DNA reads TGCGCCAGCAGCTTGGGCGGGGGGGCCTGGGGCTCAGGGGCCAACGTCCTGACTTTC. Its translation: CASSLGGGAWGSGANVLTF. Drawing the rest from reference TRBV5-1 and TRBJ2-6, the complete variable domain is KAGVTQTPRYLIKTRGQQVTLSCSPISGHRSVSWYQQTPGQGLQFLFEYFSETQRNKGNFPGRFSGRQFSNSRSEMNVSTLELGDSALYLCASSLGGGAWGSGANVLTFGAGSRLTVL.

J is TRBJ2-1 and V is TRBV20-1; a weak D match, TRBD1 (5 bases). The CDR3 consists of 14 residues. CDR1 and CDR2 (germline): DFQATT, SNEGSKA (reference sequence). V gave up 3 bases and J gave up 0 bases, with 9 bases separating them. The CDR3 is CSASSRDSYNEQFF. As DNA, the CDR3 is TGCAGTGCTAGTAGCAGGGACTCCTACAATGAGCAGTTCTTC.

This clone has a single count. The chain has TRBV9 and TRBJ1-1; 10 bases fit TRBD1. Germline CDR1 and CDR2: SGDLS and YYNGEE. V was clipped by 4 bases and J by 0 bases; unmatched bases: 6. There are 16 residues in the CDR3. The CDR3 loop reads CASSTGTGVMNTEAFF. The DNA of the CDR3 is TGTGCCAGCAGCACCGGGACAGGGGTCATGAACACTGAAGCTTTCTTT.